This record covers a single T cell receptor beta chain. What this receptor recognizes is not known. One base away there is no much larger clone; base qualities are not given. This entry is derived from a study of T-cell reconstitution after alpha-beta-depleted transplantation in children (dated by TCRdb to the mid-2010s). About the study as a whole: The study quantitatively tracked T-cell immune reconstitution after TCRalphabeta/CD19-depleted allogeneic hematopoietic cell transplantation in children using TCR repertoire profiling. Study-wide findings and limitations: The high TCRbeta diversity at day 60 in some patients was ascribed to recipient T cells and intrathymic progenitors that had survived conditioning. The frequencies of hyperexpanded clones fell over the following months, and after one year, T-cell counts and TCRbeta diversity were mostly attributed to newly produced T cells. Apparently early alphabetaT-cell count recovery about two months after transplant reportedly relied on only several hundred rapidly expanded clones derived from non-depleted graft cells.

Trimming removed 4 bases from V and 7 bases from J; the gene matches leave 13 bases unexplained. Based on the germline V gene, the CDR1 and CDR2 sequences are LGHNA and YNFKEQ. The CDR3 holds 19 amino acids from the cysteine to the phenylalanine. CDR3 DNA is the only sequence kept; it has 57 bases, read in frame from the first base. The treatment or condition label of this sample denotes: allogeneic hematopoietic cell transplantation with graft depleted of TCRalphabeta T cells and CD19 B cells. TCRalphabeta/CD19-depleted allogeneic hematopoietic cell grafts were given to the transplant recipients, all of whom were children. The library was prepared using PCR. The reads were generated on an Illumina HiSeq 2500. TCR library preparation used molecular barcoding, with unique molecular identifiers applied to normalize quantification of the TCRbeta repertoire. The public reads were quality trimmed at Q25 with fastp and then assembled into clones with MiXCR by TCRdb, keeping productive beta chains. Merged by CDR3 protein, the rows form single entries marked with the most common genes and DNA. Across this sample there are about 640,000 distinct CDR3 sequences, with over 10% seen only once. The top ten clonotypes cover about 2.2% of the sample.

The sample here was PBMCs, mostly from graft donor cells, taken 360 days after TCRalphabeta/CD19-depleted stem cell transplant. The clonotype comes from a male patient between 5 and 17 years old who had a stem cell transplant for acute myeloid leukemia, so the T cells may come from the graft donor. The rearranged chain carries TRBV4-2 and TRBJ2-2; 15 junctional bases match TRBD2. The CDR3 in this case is CASSPIPGLAGGFIGELFF. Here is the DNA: TGTGCCAGCAGCCCCATTCCGGGACTAGCGGGAGGTTTTATCGGGGAGCTGTTTTTT.